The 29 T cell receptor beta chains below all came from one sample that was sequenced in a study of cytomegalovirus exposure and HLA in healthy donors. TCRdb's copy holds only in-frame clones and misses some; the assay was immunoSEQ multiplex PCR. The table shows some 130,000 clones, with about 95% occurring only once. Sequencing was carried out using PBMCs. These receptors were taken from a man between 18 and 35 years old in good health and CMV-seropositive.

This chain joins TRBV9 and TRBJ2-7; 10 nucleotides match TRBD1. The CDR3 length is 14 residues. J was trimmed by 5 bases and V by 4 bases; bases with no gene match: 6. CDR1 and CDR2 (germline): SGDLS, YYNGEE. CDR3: CASSPPDRGDEQYF. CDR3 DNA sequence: TGTGCCAGCAGCCCTCCGGACAGGGGGGACGAGCAGTACTTC.

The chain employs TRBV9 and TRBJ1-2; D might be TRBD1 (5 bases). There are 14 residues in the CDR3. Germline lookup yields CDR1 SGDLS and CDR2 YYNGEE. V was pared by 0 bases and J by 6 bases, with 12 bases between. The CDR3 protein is CASSVGSQGNGYTF. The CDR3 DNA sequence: TGTGCCAGCAGCGTAGGAAGTCAGGGCAATGGCTACACCTTC.

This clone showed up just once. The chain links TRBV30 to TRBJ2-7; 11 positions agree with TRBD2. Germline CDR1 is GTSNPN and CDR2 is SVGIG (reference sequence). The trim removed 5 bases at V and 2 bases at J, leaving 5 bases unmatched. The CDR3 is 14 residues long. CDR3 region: CAWALAGDTYEQYF. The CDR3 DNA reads TGTGCCTGGGCACTAGCGGGAGACACCTACGAGCAGTACTTC.

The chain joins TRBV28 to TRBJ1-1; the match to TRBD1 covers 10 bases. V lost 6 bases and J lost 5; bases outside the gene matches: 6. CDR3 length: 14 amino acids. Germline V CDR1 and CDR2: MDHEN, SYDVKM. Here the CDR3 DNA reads TGTGCCAGCAGGCTAGGGGACAGGGGAACTGAAGCTTTCTTT. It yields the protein CASRLGDRGTEAFF.

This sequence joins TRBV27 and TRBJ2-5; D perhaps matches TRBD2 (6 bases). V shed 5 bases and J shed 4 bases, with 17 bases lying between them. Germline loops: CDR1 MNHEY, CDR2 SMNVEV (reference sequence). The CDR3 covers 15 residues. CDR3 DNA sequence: TGTGCCAGCAGTCCCATAGGAGGGGCCGGAGAGACCCAGTACTTC. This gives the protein CASSPIGGAGETQYF.

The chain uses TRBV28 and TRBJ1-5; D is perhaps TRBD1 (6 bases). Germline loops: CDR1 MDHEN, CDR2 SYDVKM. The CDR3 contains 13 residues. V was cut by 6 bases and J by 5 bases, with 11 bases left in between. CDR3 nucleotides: TGTGCCAGCAGCCCGGACAGTTATCAGCCCCAGCATTTT. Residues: CASSPDSYQPQHF.

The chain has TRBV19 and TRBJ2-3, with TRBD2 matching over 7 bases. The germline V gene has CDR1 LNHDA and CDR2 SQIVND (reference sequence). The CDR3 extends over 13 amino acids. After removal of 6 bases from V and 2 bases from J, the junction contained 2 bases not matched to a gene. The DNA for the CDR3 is TGTGCCAGTAGGGCGGGGGTCACAGATACGCAGTATTTT. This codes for CASRAGVTDTQYF.

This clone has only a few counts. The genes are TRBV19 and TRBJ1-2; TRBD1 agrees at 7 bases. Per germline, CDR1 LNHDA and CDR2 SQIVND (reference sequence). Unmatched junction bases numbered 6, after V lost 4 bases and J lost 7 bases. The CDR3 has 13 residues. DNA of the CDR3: TGTGCCAGTAGTACGGCCGGGACAGCTGGCTACACCTTC. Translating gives CASSTAGTAGYTF.

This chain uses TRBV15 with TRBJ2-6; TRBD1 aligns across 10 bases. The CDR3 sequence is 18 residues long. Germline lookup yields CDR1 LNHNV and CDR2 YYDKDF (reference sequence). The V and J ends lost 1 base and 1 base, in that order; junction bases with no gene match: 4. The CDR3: CATSRGRGQGSGANVLTF. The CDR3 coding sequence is TGTGCCACCAGCAGAGGCCGGGGACAGGGGTCTGGGGCCAACGTCCTGACTTTC.

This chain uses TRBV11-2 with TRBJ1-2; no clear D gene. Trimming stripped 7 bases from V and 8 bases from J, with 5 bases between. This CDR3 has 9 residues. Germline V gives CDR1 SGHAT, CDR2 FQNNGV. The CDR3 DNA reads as TGTGCCAGCACCCCGGGCTACACCTTC. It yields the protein CASTPGYTF.

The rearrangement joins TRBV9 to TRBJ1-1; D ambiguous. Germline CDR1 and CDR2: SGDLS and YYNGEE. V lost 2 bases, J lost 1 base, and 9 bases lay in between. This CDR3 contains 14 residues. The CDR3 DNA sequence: TGTGCCAGCAGCGTGGGCAGCCGGAACACTGAAGCTTTCTTT. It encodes CASSVGSRNTEAFF.

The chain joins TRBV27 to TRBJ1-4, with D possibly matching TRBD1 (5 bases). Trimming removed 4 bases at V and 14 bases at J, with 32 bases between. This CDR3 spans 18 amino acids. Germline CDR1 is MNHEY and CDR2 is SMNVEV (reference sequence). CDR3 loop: CASSSFSSPDTQGLWLFF. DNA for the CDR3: TGTGCCAGCAGTTCTTTCTCTTCCCCGGACACCCAAGGGCTATGGCTGTTTTTT. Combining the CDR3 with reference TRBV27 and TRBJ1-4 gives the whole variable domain EAQVTQNPRYLITVTGKKLTVTCSQNMNHEYMSWYRQDPGLGLRQIYYSMNVEVTDKGDVPEGYKVSRKEKRNFPLILESPSPNQTSLYFCASSSFSSPDTQGLWLFFGSGTQLSVL.

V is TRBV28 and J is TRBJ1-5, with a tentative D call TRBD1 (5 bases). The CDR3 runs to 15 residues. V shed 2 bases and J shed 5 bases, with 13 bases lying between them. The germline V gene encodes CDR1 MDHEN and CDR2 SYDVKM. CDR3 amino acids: CASSLPDSSYQPQHF. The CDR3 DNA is TGTGCCAGCAGTTTACCTGACAGCTCTTATCAGCCCCAGCATTTT. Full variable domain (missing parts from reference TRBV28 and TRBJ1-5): DVKVTQSSRYLVKRTGEKVFLECVQDMDHENMFWYRQDPGLGLRLIYFSYDVKMKEKGDIPEGYSVSREKKERFSLILESASTNQTSMYLCASSLPDSSYQPQHFGDGTRLSIL.

The CDR3 DNA reads TGTGCCAGCAGTTATGACAGGGCAGGAGGCTACACCTTC. This encodes CASSYDRAGGYTF. The chain joins TRBV5-4 to TRBJ1-2; TRBD1 matches at 7 bases. CDR3 length equals 13 residues. Losses at the gene ends were 5 bases for V and 8 bases for J; bases not matched to a gene: 9. Looked up from germline, CDR1 is SGHNT and CDR2 is YYREEE (reference sequence).

In nucleotides, the CDR3 is TGTGCCAGCAGTGTTCCAGGGCGGGAGAACACTGAAGCTTTCTTT. This gives the protein CASSVPGRENTEAFF. The V and J genes are TRBV2 and TRBJ1-1, with a weak D call TRBD1 (5 bases). CDR1 and CDR2 (germline): SNHLY, FYNNEI. The CDR3 is made up of 15 amino acids. V gave up 4 bases and J gave up 1 base, with 13 bases separating them.

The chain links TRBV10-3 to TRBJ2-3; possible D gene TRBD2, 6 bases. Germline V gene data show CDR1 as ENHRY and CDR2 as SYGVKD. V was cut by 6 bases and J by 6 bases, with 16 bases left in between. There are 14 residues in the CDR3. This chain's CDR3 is CAIRPAGGADTQYF. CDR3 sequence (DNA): TGTGCCATCAGACCGGCAGGCGGGGCGGATACGCAGTATTTT.

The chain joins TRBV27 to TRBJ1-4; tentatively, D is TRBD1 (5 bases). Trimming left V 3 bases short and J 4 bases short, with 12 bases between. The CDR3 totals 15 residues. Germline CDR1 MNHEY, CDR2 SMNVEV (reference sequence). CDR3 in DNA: TGTGCCAGCAGTTTCAGGGATCGTGTTAATGAAAAACTGTTTTTT. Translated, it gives CASSFRDRVNEKLFF.

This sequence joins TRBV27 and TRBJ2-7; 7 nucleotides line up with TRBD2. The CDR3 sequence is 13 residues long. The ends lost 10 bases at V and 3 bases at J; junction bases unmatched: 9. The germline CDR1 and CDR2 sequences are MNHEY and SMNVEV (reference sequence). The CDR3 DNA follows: TGTGCCACCCGGGGGGTGAATGGCTACGAGCAGTACTTC. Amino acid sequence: CATRGVNGYEQYF.

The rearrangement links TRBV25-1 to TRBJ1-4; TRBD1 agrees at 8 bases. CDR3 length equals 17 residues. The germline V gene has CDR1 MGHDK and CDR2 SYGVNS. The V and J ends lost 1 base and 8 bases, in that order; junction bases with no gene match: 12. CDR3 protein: CASSEWAGGDGDEKLFF. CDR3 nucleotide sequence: TGTGCCAGCAGTGAATGGGCAGGGGGCGATGGAGACGAAAAACTGTTTTTT.

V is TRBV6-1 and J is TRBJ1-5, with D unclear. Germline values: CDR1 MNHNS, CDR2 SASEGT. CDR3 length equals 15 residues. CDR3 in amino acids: CAITTNSNSNQPQHF. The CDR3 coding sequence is TGTGCAATAACGACAAACTCTAATAGCAATCAGCCCCAGCATTTT.

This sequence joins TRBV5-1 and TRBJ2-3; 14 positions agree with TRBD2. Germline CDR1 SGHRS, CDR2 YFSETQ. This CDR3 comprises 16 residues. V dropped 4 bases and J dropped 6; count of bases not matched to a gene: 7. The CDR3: CASSKTSGRAMDTQYF. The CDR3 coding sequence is TGCGCCAGCAGCAAGACTAGCGGGAGGGCTATGGATACGCAGTATTTT.

CDR3 in DNA: TGTGCCAGCTGTCGACAGGGTTTCTACAATGAGCAGTTCTTC. It specifies CASCRQGFYNEQFF. The V and J genes are TRBV6-5 and TRBJ2-1; 7 bases align to TRBD1. With 8 bases clipped from V and 3 bases from J, the junction kept 7 bases outside the gene matches. This CDR3 contains 14 residues. CDR1 and CDR2 from the germline V gene are MNHEY and SVGAGI.

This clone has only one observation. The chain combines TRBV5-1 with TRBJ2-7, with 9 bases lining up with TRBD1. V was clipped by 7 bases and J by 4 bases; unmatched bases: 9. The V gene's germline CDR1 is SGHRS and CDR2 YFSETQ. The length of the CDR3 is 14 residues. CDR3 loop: CASAFRDRAYEQYF. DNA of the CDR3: TGCGCCAGCGCATTCCGGGACAGGGCTTACGAGCAGTACTTC.

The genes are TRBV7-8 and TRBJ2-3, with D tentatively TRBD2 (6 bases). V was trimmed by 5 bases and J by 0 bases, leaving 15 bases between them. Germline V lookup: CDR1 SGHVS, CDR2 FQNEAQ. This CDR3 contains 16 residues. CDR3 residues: CASSKRLAASTDTQYF. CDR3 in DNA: TGTGCCAGCAGCAAAAGATTAGCGGCTAGCACAGATACGCAGTATTTT.

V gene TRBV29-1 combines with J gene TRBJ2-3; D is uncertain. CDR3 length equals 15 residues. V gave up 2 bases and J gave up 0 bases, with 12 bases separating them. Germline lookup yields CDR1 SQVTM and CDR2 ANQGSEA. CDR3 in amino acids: CSVECATTSTDTQYF. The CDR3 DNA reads TGCAGCGTTGAATGCGCGACAACTAGCACAGATACGCAGTATTTT.

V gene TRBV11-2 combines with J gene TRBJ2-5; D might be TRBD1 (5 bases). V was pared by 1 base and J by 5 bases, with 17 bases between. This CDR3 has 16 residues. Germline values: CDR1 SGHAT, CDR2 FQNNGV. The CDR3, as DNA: TGTGCCAGCAGCTTAGGGGGCGGAATAGGATCGGAGACCCAGTACTTC. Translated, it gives CASSLGGGIGSETQYF.

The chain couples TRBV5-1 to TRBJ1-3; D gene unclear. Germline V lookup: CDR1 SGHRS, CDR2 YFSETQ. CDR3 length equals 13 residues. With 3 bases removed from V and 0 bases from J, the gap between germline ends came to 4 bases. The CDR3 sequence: CASSYNSGNTIYF. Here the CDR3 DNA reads TGCGCCAGCAGCTACAACTCTGGAAACACCATATATTTT.

In DNA form, the CDR3 reads TGTGCCAGCAGCTTAGATCGGGACTCTGGCGGCTACACCTTC. This sequence encodes CASSLDRDSGGYTF. The J gene is TRBJ1-2, the V gene TRBV11-2, with D perhaps matching TRBD1 (5 bases). The V end lost 0 bases, the J end lost 8 bases, and 13 bases lay between the germline ends. CDR3 length: 14 amino acids. Per the germline V gene, CDR1 is SGHAT and CDR2 is FQNNGV.

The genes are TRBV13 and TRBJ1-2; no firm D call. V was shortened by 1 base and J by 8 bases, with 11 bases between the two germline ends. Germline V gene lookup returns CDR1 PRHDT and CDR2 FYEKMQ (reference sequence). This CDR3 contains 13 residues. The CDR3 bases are TGTGCCAGCAGCTTAGCCCAGACTGGCGGCTACACCTTC. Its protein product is CASSLAQTGGYTF.